This TCR beta chain stems from a study of blood T cell repertoires in COVID-19. Study overall: The origin of the acute and convalescent COVID-19 samples was the United States, Italy and Spain.

This CDR3 contains 14 residues. The germline CDR1 and CDR2 sequences are SEHNR and FQNEAQ (reference sequence). After removal of 5 bases from V and 0 bases from J, the junction contained 3 bases not matched to a gene. Data came from immunoSEQ multiplex PCR; TCRdb stores just in-frame clones and leaves some out. The table records about 75,000 clones, around 90% of them present only once. Sequenced: peripheral blood. The TCR comes from a human donor in a cohort sampled during active COVID-19. The J gene is TRBJ2-7, the V gene TRBV7-9, with 8 bases aligning to TRBD1. CDR3 in DNA: TGTGCCAGCAGCAGGGACAGGAACTCCTACGAGCAGTACTTC. Translated, it gives CASSRDRNSYEQYF.